The clone carrying this TCR beta chain was counted only a few times. Trimming shortened V by 0 bases and J by 1 base, and 14 bases separated the two germline ends. The CDR3 sequence is 17 residues long. Germline CDR1 KGHDR, CDR2 SFDVKD. TCRdb reprocessed the 5' RACE reads via MiXCR and lists one record per CDR3 protein. The sample has 120,000 or so distinct CDR3 sequences; roughly an eighth are singletons. This sample was taken from a study of CD8 T cells in ankylosing spondylitis. This chain connects TRBV24-1 to TRBJ2-5, with D tentatively TRBD1 or TRBD2 (5 bases each). This TCR came from a female donor with ankylosing spondylitis or in good health (not recorded which). What was sequenced was blood, either unsorted or a sorted T cell fraction (not recorded which). The CDR3 loop reads CATSDLSGTNFQETQYF. The CDR3 DNA follows: TGTGCCACCAGTGATTTGTCCGGGACCAACTTCCAAGAGACCCAGTACTTC.